This TCR beta chain was documented in a study of T cell responses to AZD1222 COVID-19 vaccine. Study-level findings and limits: The reported proportion of spike-specific TCRs targeting unmutated variant regions was nearly half. A mostly white British donor set with more females was recruited, and clonal diversity was possibly underestimated.

The CDR3 has 17 residues. Trimming stripped 1 base from V and 0 bases from J, with 13 bases between. Germline loops: CDR1 SGHVS, CDR2 FQNEAQ. A note on this clone: Its antigen is currently unknown.

Sequencing was performed with immunoSEQ multiplex PCR; in TCRdb, only in-frame clones are kept and a portion is missing. The profile shows 150,000 to 200,000 clones, approximately 88% of them singletons. The clonotype was recovered from an adult in good health. The material was peripheral blood, obtained on day 0 of AZD1222 vaccination. The chain uses TRBV7-8 and TRBJ1-3, with a tentative D call TRBD1 (5 bases). CDR3 nucleotide sequence: TGTGCCAGCAGCTTAGTAGAAGGGGCTCTCTCTGGAAACACCATATATTTT. Protein product: CASSLVEGALSGNTIYF.